This T cell receptor (beta chain) was sequenced in a study of T cell repertoires in cytomegalovirus infection. Study-wide background: Shared public TCR beta signatures pointed to both CMV infection and a matching HLA type.

This clonotype has at least ten counts. TCRdb fed the reads into MiXCR, producing one record per CDR3 protein. The sample includes some 240,000 distinct CDR3 sequences, 15% to 20% of them seen just once. This CDR3 has 15 amino acids. V was clipped by 1 base and J by 7 bases, with 13 bases between them. CDR1 SGHAT and CDR2 FQNNGV come from the germline V gene. The material sequenced was CD8+ T cells from PBMCs. This TCR derives from a human donor in good health (CMV status not recorded). Some clones in this sample may be carry-over from other donors' samples. V gene TRBV11-2 combines with J gene TRBJ1-4; tentative D call: TRBD1 (6 bases). CDR3: CASSLGWGAPEKLFF. The CDR3 region has the DNA TGTGCCAGCAGCTTAGGGTGGGGGGCGCCTGAAAAACTGTTTTTT.